These 11 T cell receptor beta chains came from one sample sequenced in a study of CD8 T cells in ankylosing spondylitis. Each CDR3 protein gets one entry after TCRdb re-called the 5' RACE reads with MiXCR. The table has about 360,000 distinct CDR3 sequences, around 20% seen once. The sequenced material came from blood, either unsorted or a sorted T cell fraction (not recorded which). All receptors come from a male donor with ankylosing spondylitis or in good health (not recorded which).

The V call is TRBV6-1, the J call TRBJ2-1; 7 nucleotides agree with TRBD2. Germline values: CDR1 MNHNS, CDR2 SASEGT. The CDR3 spans 14 residues. V lost 8 bases, J lost 0 bases, and 4 bases stayed unmatched. CDR3 coding DNA: TGTGCCAGCGCCGGGGGGACCTCCTACAATGAGCAGTTCTTC. This codes for CASAGGTSYNEQFF.

This clonotype was detected only once. The J gene is TRBJ1-2, the V gene TRBV3-1; 8 bases are shared with TRBD1. Germline lookup yields CDR1 LGHDT and CDR2 YNNKEL (reference sequence). The V gene end was trimmed by 1 base and the J gene end by 9 bases; junction bases not matched to a gene: 4. The CDR3 is 13 residues long. CDR3: CASSQGTGWSYTF. DNA of the CDR3: TGTGCCAGCAGCCAAGGGACAGGGTGGAGCTACACCTTC.

V usage is TRBV7-8 and J usage is TRBJ2-2; 14 bases match TRBD2. V trimming: 6 bases; J trimming: 6 bases; junction bases outside the gene matches: 12. Germline V gene sequence: CDR1 SGHVS, CDR2 FQNEAQ. CDR3 length: 18 residues. The CDR3 loop reads CASSWGLAGAKGPGELFF. CDR3 DNA: TGTGCCAGCAGTTGGGGACTAGCGGGGGCCAAGGGACCCGGGGAGCTGTTTTTT.

V gene TRBV10-2 combines with J gene TRBJ2-1, with 9 bases that match TRBD2. Germline trimming cut 0 bases from V and 15 bases from J; bases unmatched to any gene: 6. Germline V lookup: CDR1 WSHSY, CDR2 SAAADI. There are 13 residues in the CDR3. CDR3 protein: CASSESPAGGTFF. DNA for the CDR3: TGCGCCAGCAGTGAGTCTCCAGCGGGGGGAACGTTCTTC.

This clonotype has more than one count but fewer than ten. The V and J genes are TRBV29-1 and TRBJ2-5; 7 bases are a match to TRBD2. Germline CDR1 SQVTM, CDR2 ANQGSEA. Trimming at V came to 6 bases and at J to 4 bases, leaving 11 bases not matched to a gene. The CDR3 spans 14 residues. CDR3 amino acids: CSVVGVGEGETQYF. CDR3 DNA: TGCAGCGTCGTGGGTGTCGGGGAGGGAGAGACCCAGTACTTC.

CDR3 amino acids: CASSQGPRVGGGRNTGELFF. For the CDR3, the DNA is TGCGCCAGCAGCCAAGGCCCCCGTGTGGGCGGGGGTAGGAACACCGGGGAGCTGTTTTTT. J is TRBJ2-2 and V is TRBV4-1, with TRBD2 matching 7 bases. The CDR3 runs to 20 residues. The junction had 15 bases not matched to a gene; V was cut back by 1 base and J by 1 base. Germline CDR1 and CDR2: MGHRA and YSYEKL.

The chain uses TRBV5-1 and TRBJ1-1; D is possibly TRBD1 (5 bases). In germline, CDR1 is SGHRS, CDR2 YFSETQ. With 2 bases removed from V and 5 bases from J, the gap between germline ends came to 10 bases. The CDR3 is 13 amino acids. CDR3 residues: CASSFSRETEAFF. In nucleotides, the CDR3 is TGCGCCAGCAGCTTCAGCAGGGAGACTGAAGCTTTCTTT. The variable domain in full, completed from reference TRBV5-1 and TRBJ1-1, reads KAGVTQTPRYLIKTRGQQVTLSCSPISGHRSVSWYQQTPGQGLQFLFEYFSETQRNKGNFPGRFSGRQFSNSRSEMNVSTLELGDSALYLCASSFSRETEAFFGQGTRLTVV.

This clonotype was seen a few times. The chain uses TRBV19 and TRBJ2-1; D remains ambiguous. The CDR3 has 13 residues. The germline CDR1 and CDR2 sequences are LNHDA and SQIVND (reference sequence). Trimming pared 1 base from V and 2 bases from J, leaving 3 bases between. CDR3 DNA sequence: TGTGCCAGTAGTATAGTGCCCTACAATGAGCAGTTCTTC. Translated: CASSIVPYNEQFF.

In this sample, this clonotype turned up a few times. The chain joins TRBV18 to TRBJ2-5, with D hard to call. The V and J ends lost 3 bases and 2 bases respectively, with 4 bases between them. Germline loops: CDR1 KGHSH, CDR2 LQKENI. This CDR3 has 12 residues. CDR3 amino acids: CASSPSQETQYF. CDR3 nucleotide sequence: TGTGCCAGCTCACCTTCGCAAGAGACCCAGTACTTC.

This clonotype was seen only a few times. CDR3 sequence: CASSLVALAGEQFF. The CDR3 DNA is TGTGCCAGCAGCTTAGTCGCCCTAGCCGGTGAGCAGTTCTTC. This chain joins TRBV7-9 and TRBJ2-1, with D maybe TRBD2 (5 bases). Germline CDR1 SEHNR, CDR2 FQNEAQ (reference sequence). Trimming left V 1 base short and J 9 bases short, with 13 bases between. The CDR3 sequence is 14 residues long.

In its sample, this clonotype was seen a few times. The rearrangement links TRBV24-1 to TRBJ1-5; possible D gene TRBD1, 6 bases. There are 14 residues in the CDR3. Trimming stripped 5 bases from V and 3 bases from J, with 10 bases between. Germline lookup yields CDR1 KGHDR and CDR2 SFDVKD. The CDR3, as DNA: TGTGCCACCAGTGGGACAGCCTACAATCAGCCCCAGCATTTT. It specifies CATSGTAYNQPQHF.